This TCR beta chain was obtained from a study of blood T cell repertoires in COVID-19. Study summary: Samples representing acute and convalescent COVID-19 were sourced from the United States, Italy and Spain. In each case, the material was cDNA or gDNA derived from T cells, B-cell-depleted T cells, or PBMCs.

This clone showed up just once. In the authors' methods: Estimation of nucleated cell counts was performed using reference gene primer amplification. Using immunoSEQ multiplex PCR, the repertoire was profiled, and TCRdb retains in-frame clones only, with some absent. The V and J calls and clone size come from that table; D and trimming were worked out from the DNA. The table shows 180,000 or so clones, with approximately 81% occurring only once. Germline lookup yields CDR1 ENHRY and CDR2 SYGVKD. The V gene lost 6 bases and the J gene lost 0 bases, with 11 bases spanning the gap. This CDR3 region has 14 residues.

The sequencing input was peripheral blood. The chain employs TRBV10-3 and TRBJ1-1; D gene uncertain. The receptor was derived from an elderly woman with acute or convalescent COVID-19. The CDR3 nucleotides read TGTGCCATCAGGGCAGAATTAATGAACACTGAAGCTTTCTTT. This translates into CAIRAELMNTEAFF.